The T cell receptor (beta chain) described here comes from a study of blood T cells in healthy people across ages. The study, taken as a whole, reports: It was held that diversity estimates obtained from one million T cells represented underestimates.

A second 7 to 11 cycle PCR used barcoded and J-beta primers. TCRdb re-analysed the 5' RACE reads in MiXCR, keeping a single row per CDR3 protein. This sample has hundreds of thousands of distinct CDR3 sequences, with more than 20% found just once. Germline CDR1 is MDHEN and CDR2 is SYDVKM. Trimming removed 4 bases at V and 1 base at J, with 16 bases between. This CDR3 contains 16 residues. Of note for this clonotype: Its antigen is currently unknown.

These data were also filed under a second study, of T cells of mothers and their children. That report adds: In the second PCR, M1S primer introduced barcodes and 2-4 random bases. There was no detection of any persistent microchimeric T cell clones.

The V gene is TRBV28, the J gene TRBJ1-1; D ambiguous. The sample consisted of blood. The sequence came from a boy aged 5-17 years in good health. This CDR3 reads CASSSWNDGANTEAFF. The DNA for the CDR3 is TGTGCCAGCAGTTCCTGGAATGATGGAGCGAACACTGAAGCTTTCTTT.